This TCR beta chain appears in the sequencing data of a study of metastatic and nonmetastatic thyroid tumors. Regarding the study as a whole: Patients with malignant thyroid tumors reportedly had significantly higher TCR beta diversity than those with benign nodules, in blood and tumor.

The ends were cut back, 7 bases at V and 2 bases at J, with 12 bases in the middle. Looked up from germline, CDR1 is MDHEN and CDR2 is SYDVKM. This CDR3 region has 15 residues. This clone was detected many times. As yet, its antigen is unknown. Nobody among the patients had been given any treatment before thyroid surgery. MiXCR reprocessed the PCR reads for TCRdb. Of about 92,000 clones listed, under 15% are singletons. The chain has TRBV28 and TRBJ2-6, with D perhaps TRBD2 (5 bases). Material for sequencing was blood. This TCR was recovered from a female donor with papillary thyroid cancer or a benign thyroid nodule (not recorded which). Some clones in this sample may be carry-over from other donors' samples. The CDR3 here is CASKSGLTGANVLTF. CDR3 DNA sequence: TGTGCCAGCAAGTCAGGACTTACTGGGGCCAACGTCCTGACTTTC.